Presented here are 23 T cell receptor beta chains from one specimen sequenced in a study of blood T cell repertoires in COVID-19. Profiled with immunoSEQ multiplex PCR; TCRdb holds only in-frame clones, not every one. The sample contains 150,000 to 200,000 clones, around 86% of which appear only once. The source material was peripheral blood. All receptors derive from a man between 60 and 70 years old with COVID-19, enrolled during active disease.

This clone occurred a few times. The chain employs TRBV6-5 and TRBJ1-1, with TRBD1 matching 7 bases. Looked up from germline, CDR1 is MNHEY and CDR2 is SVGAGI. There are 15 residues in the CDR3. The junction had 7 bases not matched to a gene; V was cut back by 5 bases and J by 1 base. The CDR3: CASSPQDRSNTEAFF. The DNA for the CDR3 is TGTGCCAGCAGTCCTCAGGACAGGTCGAACACTGAAGCTTTCTTT.

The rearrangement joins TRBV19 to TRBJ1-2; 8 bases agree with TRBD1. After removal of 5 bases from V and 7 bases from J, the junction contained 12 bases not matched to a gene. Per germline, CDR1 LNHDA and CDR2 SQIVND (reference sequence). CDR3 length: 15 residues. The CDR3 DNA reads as TGTGCCAGTAGTCCCGGGACAGGATTGGGTGGTGGCTACACCTTC. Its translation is CASSPGTGLGGGYTF.

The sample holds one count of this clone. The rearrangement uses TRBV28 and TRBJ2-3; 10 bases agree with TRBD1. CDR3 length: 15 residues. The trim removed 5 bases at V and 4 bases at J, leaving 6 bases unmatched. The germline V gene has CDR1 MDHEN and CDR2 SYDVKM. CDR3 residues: CASSEGDRGADTQYF. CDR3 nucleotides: TGTGCCAGCAGTGAGGGGGACAGGGGCGCAGATACGCAGTATTTT.

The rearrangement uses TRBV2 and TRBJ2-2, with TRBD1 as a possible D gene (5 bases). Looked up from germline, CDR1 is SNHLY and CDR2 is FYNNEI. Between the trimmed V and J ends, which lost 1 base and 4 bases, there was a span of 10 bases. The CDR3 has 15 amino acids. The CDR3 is CASSEVDSSTGELFF. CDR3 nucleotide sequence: TGTGCCAGCAGTGAAGTTGACAGTTCCACCGGGGAGCTGTTTTTT.

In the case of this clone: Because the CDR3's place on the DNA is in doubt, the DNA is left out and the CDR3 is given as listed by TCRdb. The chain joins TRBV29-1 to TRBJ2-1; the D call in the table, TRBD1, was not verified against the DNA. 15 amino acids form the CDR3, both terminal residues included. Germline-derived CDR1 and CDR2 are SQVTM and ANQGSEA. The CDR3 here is CSVVDQGDFGNEQFF.

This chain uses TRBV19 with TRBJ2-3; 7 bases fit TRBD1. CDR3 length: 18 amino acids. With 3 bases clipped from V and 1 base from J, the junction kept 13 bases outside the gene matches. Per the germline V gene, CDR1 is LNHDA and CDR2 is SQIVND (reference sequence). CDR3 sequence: CASSMTQPGTGGTDTQYF. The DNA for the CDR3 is TGTGCCAGTAGTATGACCCAACCGGGTACAGGGGGCACAGATACGCAGTATTTT.

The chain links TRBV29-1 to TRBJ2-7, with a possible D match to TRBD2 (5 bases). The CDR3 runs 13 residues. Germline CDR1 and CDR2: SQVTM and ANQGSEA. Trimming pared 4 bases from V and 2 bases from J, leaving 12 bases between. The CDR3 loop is CSVVPGETYEQYF. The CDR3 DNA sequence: TGCAGCGTTGTTCCCGGGGAGACCTACGAGCAGTACTTC.

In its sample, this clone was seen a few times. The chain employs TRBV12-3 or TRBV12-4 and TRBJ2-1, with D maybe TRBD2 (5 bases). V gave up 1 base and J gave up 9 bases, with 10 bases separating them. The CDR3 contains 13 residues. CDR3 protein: CASSLEGVGEQFF. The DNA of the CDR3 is TGTGCCAGCAGTTTAGAGGGAGTGGGTGAGCAGTTCTTC.

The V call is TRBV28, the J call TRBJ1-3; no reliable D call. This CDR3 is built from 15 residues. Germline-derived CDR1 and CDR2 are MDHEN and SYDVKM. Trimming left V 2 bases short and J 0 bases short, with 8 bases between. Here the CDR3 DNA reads TGTGCCAGCAGTTTAGGCCCAGGCTCTGGAAACACCATATATTTT. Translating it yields CASSLGPGSGNTIYF.

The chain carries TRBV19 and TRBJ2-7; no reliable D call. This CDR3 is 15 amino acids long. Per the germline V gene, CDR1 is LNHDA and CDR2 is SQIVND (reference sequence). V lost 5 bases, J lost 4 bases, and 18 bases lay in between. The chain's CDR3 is CASSRLTGSLYEQYF. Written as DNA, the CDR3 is TGTGCCAGTAGTCGCCTAACCGGTTCTTTGTACGAGCAGTACTTC.

Written as DNA, the CDR3 is TGTGCCATCGAACCGGGACAGGGGAGCGCGATAGAGACCCAGTACTTC. It yields the protein CAIEPGQGSAIETQYF. The chain links TRBV10-3 to TRBJ2-5; 10 nucleotides align to TRBD1. The V gene end was trimmed by 8 bases and the J gene end by 4 bases; junction bases not matched to a gene: 13. The germline CDR1 and CDR2 sequences are ENHRY and SYGVKD. CDR3 length: 16 amino acids.

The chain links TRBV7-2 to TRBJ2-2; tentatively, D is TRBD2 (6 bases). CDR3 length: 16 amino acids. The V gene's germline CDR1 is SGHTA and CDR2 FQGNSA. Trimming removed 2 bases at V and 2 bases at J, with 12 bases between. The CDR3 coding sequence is TGTGCCAGCAGCTTATTAAGGAGGGAAAACACCGGGGAGCTGTTTTTT. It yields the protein CASSLLRRENTGELFF.

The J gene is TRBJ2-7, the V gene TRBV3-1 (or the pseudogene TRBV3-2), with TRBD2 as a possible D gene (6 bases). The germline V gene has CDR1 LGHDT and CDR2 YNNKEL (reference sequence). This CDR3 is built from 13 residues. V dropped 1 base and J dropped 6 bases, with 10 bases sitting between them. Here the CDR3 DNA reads TGTGCCAGCAGCCAAGTTGCGGAGGGCGAGCAGTACTTC. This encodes CASSQVAEGEQYF.

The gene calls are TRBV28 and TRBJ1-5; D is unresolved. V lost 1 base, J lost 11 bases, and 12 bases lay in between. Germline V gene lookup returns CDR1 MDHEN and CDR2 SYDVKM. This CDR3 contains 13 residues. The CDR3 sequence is CASSLLEGWTQHF. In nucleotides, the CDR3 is TGTGCCAGCAGTTTATTGGAGGGATGGACCCAGCATTTT.

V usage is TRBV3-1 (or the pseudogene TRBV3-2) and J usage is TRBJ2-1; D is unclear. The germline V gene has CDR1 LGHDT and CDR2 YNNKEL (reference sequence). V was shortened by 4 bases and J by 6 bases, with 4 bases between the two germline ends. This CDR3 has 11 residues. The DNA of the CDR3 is TGTGCCAGCAGCCCGGGCAATGAGCAGTTCTTC. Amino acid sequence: CASSPGNEQFF.

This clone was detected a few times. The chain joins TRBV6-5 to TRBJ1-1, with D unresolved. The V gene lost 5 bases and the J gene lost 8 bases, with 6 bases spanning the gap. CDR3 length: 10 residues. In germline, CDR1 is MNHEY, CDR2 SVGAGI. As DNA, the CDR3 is TGTGCCAGCAGTCGGTCAGAAGCTTTCTTT. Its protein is CASSRSEAFF.

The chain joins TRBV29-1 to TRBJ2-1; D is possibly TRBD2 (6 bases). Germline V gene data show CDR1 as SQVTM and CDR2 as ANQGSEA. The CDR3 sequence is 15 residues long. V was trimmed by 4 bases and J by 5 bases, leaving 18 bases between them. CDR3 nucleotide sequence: TGCAGCGTTGGGAACCACGGGAGCGACAACAATGAGCAGTTCTTC. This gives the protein CSVGNHGSDNNEQFF.

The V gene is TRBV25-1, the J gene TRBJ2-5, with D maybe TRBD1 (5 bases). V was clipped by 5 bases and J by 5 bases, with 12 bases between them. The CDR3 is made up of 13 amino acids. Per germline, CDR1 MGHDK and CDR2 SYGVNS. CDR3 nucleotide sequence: TGTGCCAGCAGTAGGGGCGCGAAGGAGACCCAGTACTTC. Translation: CASSRGAKETQYF.

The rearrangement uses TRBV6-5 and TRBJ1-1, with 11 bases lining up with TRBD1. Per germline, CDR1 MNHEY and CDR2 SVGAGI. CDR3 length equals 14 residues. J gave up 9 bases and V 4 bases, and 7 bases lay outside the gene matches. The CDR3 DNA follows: TGTGCCAGCAGTTCGGGACAGGGGGTTTCACAAGCTTTCTTT. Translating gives CASSSGQGVSQAFF.

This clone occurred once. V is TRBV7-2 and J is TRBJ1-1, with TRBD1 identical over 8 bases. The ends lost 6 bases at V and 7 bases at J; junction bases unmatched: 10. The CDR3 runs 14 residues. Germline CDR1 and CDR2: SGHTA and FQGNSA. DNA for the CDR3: TGTGCCAGCAGTGAGGACAGGGTAGGTGGTGAAGCTTTCTTT. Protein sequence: CASSEDRVGGEAFF.

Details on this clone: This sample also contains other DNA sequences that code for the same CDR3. The CDR3 region is CASSLGLAGQETQYF. In nucleotides, the CDR3 is TGTGCCAGCAGCTTAGGCTTAGCGGGGCAAGAGACCCAGTACTTC. The chain couples TRBV7-2 to TRBJ2-5, with TRBD2 matching over 8 bases. With 1 base clipped from V and 2 bases from J, the junction kept 3 bases outside the gene matches. The CDR3 runs to 15 residues. The V gene's germline CDR1 is SGHTA and CDR2 FQGNSA.

CDR3: CASSYAYRGYEQYF. CDR3 coding DNA: TGTGCCAGCAGTTACGCATACAGGGGCTACGAGCAGTACTTC. The chain joins TRBV6-5 to TRBJ2-7, with TRBD1 matching over 7 bases. The CDR3 runs 14 residues. CDR1 is MNHEY, CDR2 SVGAGI, per germline. Losses at the gene ends were 2 bases for V and 3 bases for J; bases not matched to a gene: 4.

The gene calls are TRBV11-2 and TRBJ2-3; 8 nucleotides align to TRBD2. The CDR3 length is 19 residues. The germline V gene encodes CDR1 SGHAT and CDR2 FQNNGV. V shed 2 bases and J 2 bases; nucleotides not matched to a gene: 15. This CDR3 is CASSLLAGGRIIATDTQYF. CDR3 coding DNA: TGTGCCAGCAGCTTATTGGCGGGGGGCCGGATCATCGCCACAGATACGCAGTATTTT.